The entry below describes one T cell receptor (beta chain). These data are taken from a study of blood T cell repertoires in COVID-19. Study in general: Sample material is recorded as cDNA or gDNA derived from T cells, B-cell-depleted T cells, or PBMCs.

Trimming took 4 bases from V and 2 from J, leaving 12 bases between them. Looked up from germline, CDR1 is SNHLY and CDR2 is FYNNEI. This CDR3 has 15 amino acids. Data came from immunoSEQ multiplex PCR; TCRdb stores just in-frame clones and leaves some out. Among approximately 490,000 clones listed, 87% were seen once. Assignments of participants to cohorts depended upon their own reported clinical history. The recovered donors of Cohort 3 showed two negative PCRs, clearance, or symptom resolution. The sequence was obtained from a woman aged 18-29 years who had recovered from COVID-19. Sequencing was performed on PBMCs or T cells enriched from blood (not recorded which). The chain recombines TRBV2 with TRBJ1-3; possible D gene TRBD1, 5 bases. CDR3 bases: TGTGCCAGCAGTGTTGTCAGGGAAGCTGGAAACACCATATATTTT. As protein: CASSVVREAGNTIYF.